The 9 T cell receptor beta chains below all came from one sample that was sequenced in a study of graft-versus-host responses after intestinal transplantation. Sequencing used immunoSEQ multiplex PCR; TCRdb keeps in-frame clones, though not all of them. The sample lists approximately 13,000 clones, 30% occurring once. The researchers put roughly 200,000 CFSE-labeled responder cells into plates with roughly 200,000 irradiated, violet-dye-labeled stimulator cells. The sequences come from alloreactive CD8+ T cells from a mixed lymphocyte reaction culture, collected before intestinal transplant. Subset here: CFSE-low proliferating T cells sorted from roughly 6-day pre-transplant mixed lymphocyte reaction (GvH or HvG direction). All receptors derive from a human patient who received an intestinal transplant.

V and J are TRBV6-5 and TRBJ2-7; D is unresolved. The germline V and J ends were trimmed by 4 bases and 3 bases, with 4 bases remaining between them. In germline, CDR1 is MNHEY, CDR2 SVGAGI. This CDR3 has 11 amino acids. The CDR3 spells CASSSRYEQYF. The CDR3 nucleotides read TGTGCCAGCAGTTCCCGCTACGAGCAGTACTTC.

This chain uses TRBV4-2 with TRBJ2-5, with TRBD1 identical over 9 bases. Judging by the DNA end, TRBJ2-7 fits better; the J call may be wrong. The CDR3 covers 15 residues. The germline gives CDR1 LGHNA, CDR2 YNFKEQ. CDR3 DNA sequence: TGTGCCAGCAGCCGAGGGACAGGGACTTCCTACGAGCAGTACTTC. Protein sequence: CASSRGTGTSYEQYF.

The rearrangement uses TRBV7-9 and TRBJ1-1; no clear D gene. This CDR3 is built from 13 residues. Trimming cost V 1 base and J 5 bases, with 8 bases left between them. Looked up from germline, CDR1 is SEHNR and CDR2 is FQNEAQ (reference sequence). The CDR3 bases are TGTGCCAGCAGCTTAGAACTTAGGACTGAAGCTTTCTTT. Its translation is CASSLELRTEAFF.

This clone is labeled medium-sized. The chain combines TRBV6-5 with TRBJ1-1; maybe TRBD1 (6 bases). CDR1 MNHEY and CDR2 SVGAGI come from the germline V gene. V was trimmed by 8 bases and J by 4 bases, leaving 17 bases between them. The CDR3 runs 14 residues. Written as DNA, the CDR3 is TGTGCCAGCGACCCCACAGGGTATAGCACTGAAGCTTTCTTT. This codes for CASDPTGYSTEAFF.

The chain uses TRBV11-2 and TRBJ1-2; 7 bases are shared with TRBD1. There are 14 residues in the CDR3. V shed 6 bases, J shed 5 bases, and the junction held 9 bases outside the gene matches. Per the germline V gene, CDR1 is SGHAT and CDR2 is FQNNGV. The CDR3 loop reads CASSSQGVGYGYTF. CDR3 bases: TGTGCCAGCAGTTCTCAGGGGGTAGGGTATGGCTACACCTTC. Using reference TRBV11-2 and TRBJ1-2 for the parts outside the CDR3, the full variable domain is EAGVAQSPRYKIIEKRQSVAFWCNPISGHATLYWYQQILGQGPKLLIQFQNNGVVDDSQLPKDRFSAERLKGVDSTLKIQPAKLEDSAVYLCASSSQGVGYGYTFGSGTRLTVV.

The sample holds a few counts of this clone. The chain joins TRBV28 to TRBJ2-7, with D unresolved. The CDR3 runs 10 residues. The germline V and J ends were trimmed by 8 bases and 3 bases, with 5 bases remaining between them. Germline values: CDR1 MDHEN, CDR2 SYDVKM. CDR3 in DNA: TGTGCCAGCGGTTACTACGAGCAGTACTTC. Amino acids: CASGYYEQYF.

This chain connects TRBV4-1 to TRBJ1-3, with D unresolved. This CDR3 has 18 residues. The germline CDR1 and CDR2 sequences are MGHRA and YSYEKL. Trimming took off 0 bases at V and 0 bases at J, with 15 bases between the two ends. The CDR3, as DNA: TGCGCCAGCAGCCAAGAGGGCCGCGGGCCCCACTCTGGAAACACCATATATTTT. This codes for CASSQEGRGPHSGNTIYF.

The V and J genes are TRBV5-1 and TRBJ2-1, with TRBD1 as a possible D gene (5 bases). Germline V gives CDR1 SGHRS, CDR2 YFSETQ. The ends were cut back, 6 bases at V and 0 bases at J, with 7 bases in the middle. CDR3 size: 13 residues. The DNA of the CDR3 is TGCGCCAGCATCGACAGCTCCTACAATGAGCAGTTCTTC. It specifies CASIDSSYNEQFF.

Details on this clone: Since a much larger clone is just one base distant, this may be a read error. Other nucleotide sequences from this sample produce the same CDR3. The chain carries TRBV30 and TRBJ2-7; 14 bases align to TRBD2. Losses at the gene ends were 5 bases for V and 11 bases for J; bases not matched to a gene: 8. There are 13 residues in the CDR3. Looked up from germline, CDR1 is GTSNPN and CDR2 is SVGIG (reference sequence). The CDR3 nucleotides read TGTGCCTGGTCCTCCGGGACTAGCGGGAGTGAGTACTTC. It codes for CAWSSGTSGSEYF.